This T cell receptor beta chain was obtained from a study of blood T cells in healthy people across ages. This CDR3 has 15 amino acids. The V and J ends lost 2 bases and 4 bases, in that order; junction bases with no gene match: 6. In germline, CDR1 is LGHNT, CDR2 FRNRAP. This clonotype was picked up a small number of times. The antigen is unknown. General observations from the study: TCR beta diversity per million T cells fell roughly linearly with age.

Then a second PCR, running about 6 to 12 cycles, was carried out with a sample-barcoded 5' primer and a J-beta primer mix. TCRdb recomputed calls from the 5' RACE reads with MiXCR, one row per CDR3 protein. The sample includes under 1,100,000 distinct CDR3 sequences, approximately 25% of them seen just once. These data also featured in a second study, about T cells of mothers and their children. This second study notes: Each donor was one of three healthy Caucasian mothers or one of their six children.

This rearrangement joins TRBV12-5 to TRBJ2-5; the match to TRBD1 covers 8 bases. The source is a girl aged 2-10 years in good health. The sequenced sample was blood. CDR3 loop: CASGLYAGGAETQYF. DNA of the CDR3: TGTGCTAGTGGTTTGTATGCAGGGGGCGCAGAGACCCAGTACTTC.